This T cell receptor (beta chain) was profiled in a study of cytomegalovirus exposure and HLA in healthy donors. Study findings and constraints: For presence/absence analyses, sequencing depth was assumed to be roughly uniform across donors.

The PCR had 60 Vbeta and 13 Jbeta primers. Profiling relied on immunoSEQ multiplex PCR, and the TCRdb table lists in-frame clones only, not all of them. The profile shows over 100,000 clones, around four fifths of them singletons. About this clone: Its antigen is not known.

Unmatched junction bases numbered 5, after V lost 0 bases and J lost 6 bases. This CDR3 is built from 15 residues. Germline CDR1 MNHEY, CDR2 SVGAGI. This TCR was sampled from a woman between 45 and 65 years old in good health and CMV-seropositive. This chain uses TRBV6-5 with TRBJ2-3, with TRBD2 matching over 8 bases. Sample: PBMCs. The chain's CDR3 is CASSYSAGGSDTQYF. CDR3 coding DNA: TGTGCCAGCAGTTACTCGGCGGGGGGATCGGATACGCAGTATTTT.